A single sample gave rise to the 8 T cell receptor beta chains below, sequenced in a study of CD8 T cells in Susac syndrome. After extraction with the RNeasy kit, about 0.5 to 1 ug of the RNA was reverse transcribed using random hexamers. Via MiXCR, TCRdb re-called the immunoSEQ multiplex PCR reads, giving one row per CDR3 protein. This table holds under 70,000 distinct CDR3 sequences, 85% to 95% found once. Source material: CD8+ T cells from PBMCs. Receptor source: a human donor with Susac syndrome.

CDR3 bases: TGTGCCAGCACCCTAACAGGTTCCGAGCAGTACTTC. Amino acid sequence: CASTLTGSEQYF. This chain connects TRBV12-3 or TRBV12-4 to TRBJ2-7; D is possibly TRBD1 (5 bases). This CDR3 spans 12 amino acids. Trimming shortened V by 7 bases and J by 6 bases, and 13 bases separated the two germline ends.

The J gene is TRBJ1-1, the V gene TRBV25-1, with 8 bases that match TRBD1. Germline V gives CDR1 MGHDK, CDR2 SYGVNS. V dropped 4 bases and J dropped 1; count of bases not matched to a gene: 2. This CDR3 contains 14 residues. The CDR3 sequence: CASSAGQENTEAFF. CDR3 sequence (DNA): TGTGCCAGCAGTGCGGGACAGGAGAACACTGAAGCTTTCTTT. The full variable domain, completed using reference TRBV25-1 and TRBJ1-1, is EADIYQTPRYLVIGTGKKITLECSQTMGHDKMYWYQQDPGMELHLIHYSYGVNSTEKGDLSSESTVSRIRTEHFPLTLESARPSHTSQYLCASSAGQENTEAFFGQGTRLTVV.

This sequence joins TRBV15 and TRBJ2-1; 7 nucleotides align to TRBD2. This CDR3 comprises 13 residues. Trimming took 8 bases from V and 8 from J; bases not matched to a gene: 9. The germline CDR1 and CDR2 sequences are LNHNV and YYDKDF (reference sequence). The chain's CDR3 is CATAGGGPDEQFF. For the CDR3, the DNA is TGTGCCACCGCGGGCGGGGGTCCCGATGAGCAGTTCTTC.

The gene calls are TRBV12-3 or TRBV12-4 and TRBJ2-3; D perhaps matches TRBD2 (5 bases). The CDR3 sequence is 16 residues long. The V end was cut by 5 bases, the J end by 2 bases, with 17 bases between. This chain's CDR3 is CASSRLQSGTTDTQYF. Written as DNA, the CDR3 is TGTGCCAGCAGTCGACTCCAGAGCGGAACCACAGATACGCAGTATTTT.

The chain combines TRBV20-1 with TRBJ1-1; no reliable D call. The CDR3 loop spans 13 amino acids. Germline CDR1 and CDR2: DFQATT and SNEGSKA (reference sequence). V lost 2 bases and J lost 0, with 7 bases in between. CDR3 protein: CSARSVMNTEAFF. CDR3 sequence (DNA): TGCAGTGCTAGATCCGTGATGAACACTGAAGCTTTCTTT.

The chain joins TRBV28 to TRBJ2-1, with D maybe TRBD1 (5 bases). Trimming stripped 5 bases from V and 4 bases from J, with 18 bases between. Germline lookup yields CDR1 MDHEN and CDR2 SYDVKM. The CDR3 spans 16 residues. CDR3 region: CASSNLLGVGYNEQFF. The DNA of the CDR3 is TGTGCCAGCAGTAATCTTCTAGGGGTTGGGTACAATGAGCAGTTCTTC.

The chain combines TRBV4-1 with TRBJ2-1, with D perhaps assigned TRBD1 or TRBD2 (5 bases each). Germline-derived CDR1 and CDR2 are MGHRA and YSYEKL. The CDR3 totals 12 residues. Trimming cost V 5 bases and J 8 bases, with 10 bases left between them. The CDR3 loop reads CASSSQGDEQFF. The CDR3 coding sequence is TGCGCCAGCAGCTCTCAGGGAGATGAGCAGTTCTTC.

CDR3 nucleotide sequence: TGTGCCAGCAGTTCGACAGGGAGGTCTGGAAACACCATATATTTT. Translation: CASSSTGRSGNTIYF. The genes are TRBV12-3 or TRBV12-4 and TRBJ1-3, with 7 nucleotides matching TRBD1. This CDR3 has 15 residues. Trimming at V came to 4 bases and at J to 1 base, leaving 4 bases not matched to a gene.